This T cell receptor (beta chain) was sequenced during a study of shared clonotypes between healthy human individuals. Study-wide results and caveats: Only blood underwent sampling, and tissue repertoires likely differ. A reduction in generation probabilities was seen for non-shared clonotypes relative to those shared by all four donors.

Germline-derived CDR1 and CDR2 are MNHEY and SMNVEV (reference sequence). The CDR3 loop spans 16 amino acids. V shed 5 bases, J shed 3 bases, and the junction held 7 bases outside the gene matches. CD45RO-negative, CCR7-positively selected cells formed the naive CD8 fraction, excluding terminally differentiated effector memory CD45RA+ cells. Generated by immunoSEQ multiplex PCR, the TCRdb table keeps only in-frame clones and is missing some. The sample has more than 600,000 clones; about 91% are singletons. Details on this clone: Its antigen is still unknown.

The material sequenced was naive CD8+ T cells sorted from blood. The J gene is TRBJ2-3, the V gene TRBV27; 11 nucleotides align to TRBD2. This TCR was recovered from a man aged 25 to 45 in good health. The CDR3, as DNA: TGTGCCAGCAGTCTCCTAGCGGGAGGTATGACAGATACGCAGTATTTT. Its protein product is CASSLLAGGMTDTQYF.